These T cell receptor beta chains were read from a single sample in a study of metastatic and nonmetastatic thyroid tumors. TCRdb reanalyzed the PCR reads via MiXCR. The sample holds some 22,000 clones, about 21% seen once. Sequencing input: blood. Receptors originate from a male donor with papillary thyroid cancer or a benign thyroid nodule (not recorded which). Some clones in this sample may be carry-over from other donors' samples. Each CDR3 is given with its conserved first and last residue.

TRBV20-1	CSSSMRFTDTQYF
TRBV11-1	CASSRGCWGTGAPEQYF
TRBV9	CASSTGTSGMVTEQFF
TRBV6-4	CASSDEAVGNSPLHF
TRBV27	CTSSLSDPGVVIYEQYF
TRBV4-3	CASSLGTSENYEQYF
TRBV7-2	CASSLSAGTSGWSGANVLTF
TRBV7-2	CASSPGQGNYGYTF
TRBV18	CASSPQGRPNTEAFF
TRBV28	CASTLRGYNSPLHF
TRBV28	CATTRTVNTEAFF
TRBV6-2/TRBV6-3	CASSYPLGATGDTQYF
TRBV6-1	CASSLRTGGDYGYTF
TRBV18	CASSPQSGRSYEQYF
TRBV6-1	CASNNAGAGELFF
TRBV15	CATSRDNRGHNEQFF
TRBV5-6	CASSLMAGSSSYGYTF
TRBV20-1	CSVHWGVSYNEQFF
TRBV19	CASSSRTGLGRETQYF
TRBV7-2	CASSLHYEQYF
TRBV6-2/TRBV6-3	CASGQPTGTTRPTGELFF
TRBV19	CASGEGSFEAFF
TRBV18	CASSPNPQGTGEQFF
TRBV20-1	CSAPITQTGSDTQYF
TRBV28	CASALPGGATDTQYF
TRBV6-1	CASSLYRGANTGELFF